Listed below are T cell receptor beta chains from one sample, sequenced in a study of blood T cell repertoires in COVID-19. Assay: immunoSEQ multiplex PCR; the TCRdb copy retains only in-frame clones and omits some. Of roughly 220,000 clones listed, roughly 80% were seen once; the top ten hold 6.5% to 8.5%. The sequencing input was peripheral blood. The receptors derive from a woman older than 75 with COVID-19, enrolled during active disease. CDR3s include the opening cysteine and the closing phenylalanine or tryptophan. A D gene is named only where the DNA matches it firmly. The size of a clone is reported for some rows only, either as once, few or many, or as a class for expanded clones.

>TRBV19|-|TRBJ2-3|-
CASSIGASEVTDTQYF
TGTGCCAGTAGTATAGGGGCTAGCGAAGTCACAGATACGCAGTATTTT
>TRBV28|-|TRBJ1-2|TRBD1
CASRRAGTAYGYTF
TGTGCCAGCAGGCGTGCCGGGACAGCCTATGGCTACACCTTC
>TRBV27|few|TRBJ1-1|-
CASSLRRTGNTEAFF
TGTGCCAGCAGTTTGAGGAGGACGGGAAACACTGAAGCTTTCTTT
>TRBV7-2|-|TRBJ1-6|-
CASSFSLSDNSPLHF
TGTGCCAGCAGCTTTTCGCTCAGCGATAATTCACCCCTCCACTTT
>TRBV7-9|-|TRBJ1-1|TRBD1
CASSLPAGGRDTEAFF
TGTGCCAGCAGCCTCCCCGCAGGGGGCAGGGACACTGAAGCTTTCTTT
>TRBV6-5|-|TRBJ1-1|-
CASSWGPNTEAFF
TGTGCCAGCAGTTGGGGCCCGAACACTGAAGCTTTCTTT
>TRBV19|-|TRBJ1-5|-
CASSETGTSYSNQPQHF
TGTGCCAGTAGTGAAACAGGGACCAGCTATAGCAATCAGCCCCAGCATTTT
>TRBV5-4|-|TRBJ2-5|TRBD1
CASSPTGQGQTQYF
TGTGCCAGCAGCCCCACGGGACAGGGTCAGACCCAGTACTTC
>TRBV5-1|once|TRBJ2-3|TRBD2
CASSRGLAGEEDTQYF
TGCGCCAGCAGCCGGGGACTAGCGGGAGAGGAGGATACGCAGTATTTT
>TRBV5-4|-|TRBJ2-1|TRBD2
CASSLKATSGRGYNEQFF
TGTGCCAGCAGCTTGAAAGCGACTAGCGGGAGGGGTTACAATGAGCAGTTCTTC
>TRBV30|-|TRBJ1-2|-
CAWDRSNYGYTF
TGTGCCTGGGACAGGTCAAACTATGGCTACACCTTC
>TRBV5-1|-|TRBJ2-7|-
CASSTGNNEQYF
TGCGCCAGCAGCACAGGGAATAACGAGCAGTACTTC
>TRBV28|-|TRBJ2-5|-
CASSSRETQYF
TGTGCCAGCAGTTCCCGAGAGACCCAGTACTTC
>TRBV28|few|TRBJ1-2|-
CASSPADRPNYGYTF
TGTGCCAGCAGTCCAGCTGACAGACCTAACTATGGCTACACCTTC
>TRBV7-2|-|TRBJ1-2|TRBD1
CASSFGQGRNYGYTF
TGTGCCAGCAGCTTTGGACAGGGTCGGAACTATGGCTACACCTTC
>TRBV2|-|TRBJ1-4|TRBD1
CASGRDSEKLFF
TGTGCCAGCGGCCGGGACAGTGAAAAACTGTTTTTT
>TRBV6-2/TRBV6-3|once|TRBJ2-1|TRBD2
CASSYGGLAGDFYNEQFF
TGTGCCAGCAGTTACGGCGGACTAGCGGGGGATTTTTACAATGAGCAGTTCTTC
>TRBV19|-|TRBJ1-2|TRBD1
CASRPGQGFYGYTF
TGTGCCAGTAGGCCGGGACAGGGATTTTATGGCTACACCTTC
>TRBV3-1/TRBV3-2|-|TRBJ2-6|-
CASSVFSAQSGANVLTF
TGTGCCAGCTCGGTATTCAGCGCACAATCCGGGGCCAACGTCCTGACTTTC
>TRBV28|-|TRBJ1-5|TRBD1
CASSSTGDNQPQHF
TGTGCCAGCAGTTCGACAGGGGACAATCAGCCCCAGCATTTT
>TRBV12-3/TRBV12-4|-|TRBJ2-7|-
CASSPSSDYEQYF
TGTGCCAGCAGCCCTTCTAGCGACTACGAGCAGTACTTC
>TRBV19|-|TRBJ1-2|TRBD1
CASSTDREYTWNGYTF
TGTGCCAGTAGTACCGACAGGGAGTATACGTGGAATGGCTACACCTTC
>TRBV7-2|-|TRBJ2-3|TRBD2
CASSSTSGSPGTQYF
TGTGCCAGCAGCTCCACTAGCGGGTCCCCAGGTACGCAGTATTTT
>TRBV7-9|-|TRBJ2-2|TRBD2
CASSLREGLGTGELFF
TGTGCCAGCAGCTTGAGGGAGGGCCTAGGTACCGGGGAGCTGTTTTTT
>TRBV9|-|TRBJ2-2|-
CASSVVGGELFF
TGTGCCAGCAGCGTAGTCGGTGGGGAGCTGTTTTTT
>TRBV6-5|few|TRBJ1-5|-
CASSYGTGRNQPQHF
TGTGCCAGCAGTTACGGGACGGGGAGGAATCAGCCCCAGCATTTT
>TRBV5-4|-|TRBJ1-4|TRBD1
CASSIRTGSNEKLFF
TGTGCCAGCAGCATTCGGACAGGTAGTAATGAAAAACTGTTTTTT
>TRBV15|few|TRBJ1-4|-
CATSRDIRVTNEKLFF
TGTGCCACCAGCAGAGATATCAGGGTAACTAATGAAAAACTGTTTTTT
>TRBV30|-|TRBJ1-2|-
CAWSGDTNYGYTF
TGTGCCTGGAGTGGGGACACCAACTATGGCTACACCTTC
>TRBV2|-|TRBJ2-7|-
CASRKGVVVPYEQYF
TGTGCCAGCAGAAAAGGGGTTGTGGTCCCTTACGAGCAGTACTTC
>TRBV5-4|-|TRBJ2-4|-
CASSLGGDGKNIQYF
TGTGCCAGCAGCTTAGGGGGGGACGGCAAAAACATTCAGTACTTC
>TRBV9|-|TRBJ2-5|TRBD2
CASSVRQRGGRETQYF
TGTGCCAGCAGCGTAAGACAGCGGGGGGGCCGAGAGACCCAGTACTTC
>TRBV7-2|-|TRBJ1-5|TRBD1
CASSGGQGKGQPQHF
TGTGCCAGCAGCGGGGGACAGGGGAAGGGGCAGCCCCAGCATTTT